The TCR beta chain under discussion was sequenced for a study of beta chain features in type 1 diabetes (dated by TCRdb to between 2018 and 2020). A note on the overall study: Mean age, gender distribution, total cell number and subset yield were not different between patients and healthy donors. A total of some 110 million sorted cells were examined across all samples, and the number of cells per subset was strongly correlated with RNA yield. The study compared the TCRB repertoires of sorted circulating CD4+ T cell subsets in recently diagnosed type 1 diabetes patients with those in matched healthy donors. Regulatory and stem cell-like memory subsets were obtained from only 8 patients and roughly 8 healthy donors, while naive and central memory subsets were obtained from all 30 or so donors.

Study-wide findings and limitations: Because cDNA rather than genomic DNA was sequenced, highly expressing activated cells could have been over-represented, although no difference in activation and CD3 levels was found between groups. HLA sub-analyses involved small numbers of individuals, so any influence of HLA type on TCRB rearrangement remained unresolved. Type 1 diabetes patients showed a moderate but significant shortening of TCRB CDR3 length in all four CD4+ subsets. At VDJ recombination sites, type 1 diabetes patients had fewer insertions and more deleted nucleotides, which implies abnormalities in thymic rearrangement. Naive, central memory and regulatory TCRB repertoires appeared to be more alike among patients than among healthy donors. PCR may preferentially amplify shorter templates, but because patient and control samples were amplified and corrected together, any resulting skew would affect both groups equally.

A single peripheral blood draw of 90 to 150 mL on average was collected from each donor into heparinised tubes. Naive, central memory, regulatory and stem cell-like memory CD4+ T cells were sorted on a BD FACSAria II using a panel including CD45RO, CCR7, CD25, CD127, CD95 and CD27. Every sorted population had a purity above 95%. PBMCs were separated immediately by Lymphoprep density gradient centrifugation and were stained directly, without being cultured. To minimize batch effects, samples were stained and sorted in pairs, one healthy donor with one patient per experiment. The entire amount of isolated RNA was reverse transcribed using the High Capacity cDNA Reverse Transcription Kit, so the sequenced TCRB transcripts were expressed ones. Deep immunoSEQ sequencing was performed on naive, central memory and regulatory T cell samples, with an average of roughly 3.6 million total reads per sample. Sorted cells were lysed in RLT buffer, and RNA was extracted using DNase-treated RNeasy Micro or Mini kits according to cell number. To prevent cross-contamination, each cell subset was processed individually, whereas patient and healthy donor samples were processed jointly. The immunoSEQ multiplex PCR was used to amplify TCRB sequences from cDNA, yielding 87-bp fragments that span the CDR3 region. Sequencing of the amplicons was performed on the Illumina HiSeq platform. For the original study's pipeline: PCR bias was corrected computationally using synthetic template baselines, and reads within Hamming distance 2 were collapsed, with unmergeable singletons discarded. Reads were aligned to IMGT to assign V, D and J genes, CDR3 length, and insertions or deletions at six rearrangement sites. Within each subset, clonotype counts were normalized to the number of sorted cells before true diversity and Gini coefficients were calculated with the tcR R package. The overlap coefficient, calculated on TCRB nucleotide sequences, was used to measure repertoire sharing. Out-of-frame TCRB sequences from naive cells were analyzed to stand in for the pre-selection repertoire. This is the immuneACCESS table as TCRdb keeps it, with only in-frame sequences that have V and J called. A part of the clones is gone; compared with another copy, unresolved V genes explain less than half, and the rest is unexplained. V and J calls and clone size are given by that table; D and trimming were obtained from the DNA. The sample yields around 650,000 clones; roughly 12% were counted once. The ten most abundant clones make up approximately 0.11% of the sample.

This clone has only a few counts. Its antigen is not yet known. One base away there is no much larger clone; base qualities are not given. Looking up the germline V gene (reference sequence) yields CDR1 SEHNR and CDR2 FQNEAQ. The CDR3 runs 15 residues from the cysteine to the phenylalanine. Only CDR3 DNA remains: 45 bases, in frame from the first base. V is trimmed back by 2 bases and J by 9 bases, and the junction contains 7 bases that no gene match accounts for. The TCR originated in a man aged 30 to 45 with type 1 diabetes. Material: naive CD4+ T cells from blood. What the cell subset or site label conveys for this sample: true naive CD4+ T cells. The chain is made from TRBV7-9 and TRBJ2-1, and TRBD2 aligns with 10 junction nucleotides. In nucleotides, the sequence is TGTGCCAGCAGCTTAAGCGGGGGGGCGGAAAGTGAGCAGTTCTTC. Translated, this gives CASSLSGGAESEQFF.